This TCR beta chain was retrieved from a study of CD8+CD57+ T cells in acquired aplastic anemia (dated by TCRdb to the late 2010s). With regard to the full study: On average, sorted CD4+ and CD8+ cells yielded 3.2 ug of extracted DNA, with a range of roughly 0.17 to 27.4 ug. General conclusions and limits of the study: Although 25 to 30 CD8+ CDR3 sequences were shared by patients and controls, these sequences appeared highly expressed in patients and within the immunodominant clones of patients. Between patients and healthy controls, no significant difference in CD8+ Simpson's diversity was found (P=0.060).

TCR repertoires of sorted CD4+ and CD8+ blood T cells from severe aplastic anemia patients and healthy subjects were deep-sequenced in the study. Ficoll-Paque density gradient centrifugation was used to isolate peripheral blood mononuclear cells. CD4+ and CD8+ T cells were sorted by FACS or magnetic beads before DNA extraction. V is pared back by 4 bases and J by 8 bases, with 18 bases lying between the germline termini. The germline V gene yields SNHLY for CDR1 and FYNNEI for CDR2. Its CDR3 holds 16 amino acids, cysteine through phenylalanine. The retained sequence is limited to the CDR3, 48 bases, with the frame set at the first base. As regards this clonotype: The specificity of this receptor is unknown. No per-base quality is available; no much larger clone lies one base away.

Genomic DNA served as template for TCR beta VDJ combination and CDR3 sequence profiling. An Illumina HiSeq 2000 was used for TCR repertoire sequencing. From the authors' description of their analysis: TRBV/TRBJ rearrangement plots, CDR3 size and DJ length profiles, and Simpson's diversity index were used to evaluate the repertoires. The immunodominant clone was defined as the most abundant DNA sequence in deep sequencing data. CDR3 amino acid sequences were checked for sharing across subjects and were also compared against the VDJdb database and published repertoires. Through fastp at Q25 and MiXCR, TCRdb rebuilt clones from the public reads, retaining in-frame beta chains. Each entry merges the rows of one CDR3 protein and shows their most common DNA and genes. The V and J calls and clone size are TCRdb's, not the authors'. In all, the sample holds more than 150,000 distinct CDR3 sequences, and over 60% of those were seen once. About 45% of the sample is held by the ten biggest clonotypes.

The sample comprised sorted CD4+, CD8+, or CD8+CD57+ T cells (not recorded which) from PBMCs. The sequence joins TRBV2 to TRBJ1-6; a weak D assignment points to TRBD1 (5 bases agree). The sequence was collected from a human donor with severe aplastic anemia or a healthy control (not recorded which). The CDR3 protein sequence reads: CASSVGRLGRDSPLHF. The sequence in DNA is TGTGCCAGCAGTGTGGGACGATTGGGGCGGGATTCACCCCTCCACTTT.